This entry features one TCR beta chain sequence. Its antigen is unidentified. The entry originates in a study of response to subunit inactivated influenza vaccine. Study results and caveats: Authors suggested few new T cells are recruited by each seasonal influenza vaccination.

TCRdb re-analysed the RT-PCR reads in MiXCR, keeping a single row per CDR3 protein. This table has roughly 650,000 distinct CDR3 sequences, about 15% appearing once. This specimen was PBMCs from blood, taken 12 days after vaccination. The sequence was obtained from a man aged 50-60 years who received an inactivated influenza vaccine.

CDR3 sequence: CASSFEATGELFF. The DNA of the CDR3 is TGTGCCAGCAGTTTCGAGGCGACCGGGGAGCTGTTTTTT. J is TRBJ2-2 and V is TRBV6-5, with D unclear. V lost 4 bases to trimming and J lost 5 bases, with 8 bases between them. CDR1 is MNHEY and CDR2 is SVGAGI in the germline V gene. This CDR3 has 13 amino acids.